These T cell receptor beta chains were read from a single sample in a study of OX40 agonist ivuxolimab in advanced cancers. Clones were read by immunoSEQ multiplex PCR, and TCRdb kept only the in-frame ones, dropping some. The sample includes 65,000 to 80,000 clones, 90% to 95% of them seen just once. Sequenced here: CD4+ or CD8+ T cells sorted from blood, sampled in a trial of the OX40 agonist ivuxolimab. The receptors here all came from an adult with an advanced solid tumor such as melanoma, head and neck, liver or kidney cancer. Both conserved end residues are part of each CDR3. D genes are given only for firm matches. Size values are once, few and many counts, or a class for expanded clones, and some rows have none.

size,D,J,V,CDR3,DNA
-,-,TRBJ1-1,TRBV11-2,CASSAPGGGTEAFF,TGTGCCAGCAGCGCCCCGGGGGGCGGCACTGAAGCTTTCTTT
once,-,TRBJ1-5,TRBV2,CASRYGTSRDNQPQHF,TGTGCCAGCAGATACGGGACCTCCAGGGACAATCAGCCCCAGCATTTT
-,TRBD1,TRBJ1-2,TRBV28,CASSVLGGGPNYGYTF,TGTGCCAGCAGTGTCTTAGGAGGGGGCCCTAACTATGGCTACACCTTC
-,-,TRBJ1-1,TRBV5-1,CASSREVQAEAFF,TGCGCCAGCAGCCGGGAAGTGCAGGCTGAAGCTTTCTTT
-,-,TRBJ1-2,TRBV15,CATSRDSQMGGYTF,TGTGCCACCAGCAGAGATAGCCAGATGGGTGGCTACACCTTC
-,TRBD2,TRBJ2-1,TRBV5-1,CASSFGTSGNEQFF,TGCGCCAGCAGCTTCGGGACTAGCGGGAATGAGCAGTTCTTC
-,TRBD1,TRBJ1-4,TRBV30,CAQRRQGKLFF,TGTGCCCAGCGTAGACAGGGGAAACTGTTTTTT
-,-,TRBJ2-2,TRBV28,CASSSSLGQENTGELFF,TGTGCCAGCAGCTCATCCCTGGGGCAAGAGAACACCGGGGAGCTGTTTTTT
-,TRBD1,TRBJ2-1,TRBV4-1,CASSQDLDRRDEQFF,TGCGCCAGCAGCCAAGATCTGGACAGGCGGGATGAGCAGTTCTTC
-,-,TRBJ2-1,TRBV18,CASSPPSASYNEQFF,TGTGCCAGCTCACCACCAAGCGCCTCCTACAATGAGCAGTTCTTC
-,-,TRBJ2-6,TRBV5-5,CASSRGPSSGANVLTF,TGTGCCAGCAGCCGGGGACCGAGCTCTGGGGCCAACGTCCTGACTTTC
-,-,TRBJ2-7,TRBV10-3,CAISEGLAVYSYEQYF,TGTGCCATCAGTGAGGGGTTGGCGGTTTACTCCTACGAGCAGTACTTC
-,-,TRBJ2-5,TRBV27,CASSLRVGVVQETQYF,TGTGCCAGCAGTTTGAGGGTGGGAGTTGTACAAGAGACCCAGTACTTC
-,TRBD2,TRBJ2-7,TRBV25-1,CASGGLAGEYNEQYF,TGTGCCAGCGGGGGACTAGCGGGAGAGTATAACGAGCAGTACTTC
-,TRBD2,TRBJ2-1,TRBV2,CASSSGSSYNEQFF,TGTGCCAGCAGTAGCGGGAGCTCCTACAATGAGCAGTTCTTC
-,TRBD2,TRBJ2-3,TRBV7-9,CASILAGGTDTQYF,TGTGCCAGCATCTTAGCGGGAGGCACAGATACGCAGTATTTT
-,TRBD2,TRBJ2-6,TRBV18,CASSLTLAGGKFPGANVLTF,TGTGCCAGCTCGCTAACACTAGCGGGAGGGAAATTTCCTGGGGCCAACGTCCTGACTTTC
-,TRBD1,TRBJ1-1,TRBV2,CASTPTGVVSTEAFF,TGTGCCAGCACCCCGACAGGGGTGGTTAGCACTGAAGCTTTCTTT
once,-,TRBJ2-1,TRBV7-6,CASSLAERTEQFF,TGTGCCAGCAGCTTAGCTGAGAGGACAGAGCAGTTCTTC
once,-,TRBJ2-5,TRBV6-4,CASIPIGGNKETQYF,TGTGCCAGCATCCCAATCGGGGGAAACAAAGAGACCCAGTACTTC
-,-,TRBJ1-1,TRBV28,CASSFSGVNIYTEAFF,TGTGCCAGCAGTTTTTCGGGGGTAAACATATACACTGAAGCTTTCTTT
-,-,TRBJ2-1,TRBV6-6,CASSYSGTPYNEQFF,TGTGCCAGCAGTTACTCCGGGACTCCCTACAATGAGCAGTTCTTC
-,-,TRBJ1-5,TRBV13,CASSSNRDSNQPQHF,TGTGCCAGCAGCTCCAACAGAGATAGCAATCAGCCCCAGCATTTT
-,-,TRBJ2-7,TRBV19,CASSPGRIYEQYF,TGTGCCAGTAGCCCGGGACGCATATACGAGCAGTACTTC
-,-,TRBJ2-7,TRBV15,CATSRDRAADEQYF,TGTGCCACCAGCAGAGATCGGGCCGCGGACGAGCAGTACTTC
once,-,TRBJ2-2,TRBV5-4,CASSRSGTQTGELFF,TGTGCCAGCAGCCGCTCCGGGACCCAGACCGGGGAGCTGTTTTTT
-,-,TRBJ2-2,TRBV5-4,CASSYGPNGELFF,TGTGCCAGCAGCTATGGGCCCAACGGGGAGCTGTTTTTT
-,TRBD2,TRBJ2-7,TRBV6-1,CASSDQSGAGSYEQYF,TGTGCCAGCAGTGACCAAAGCGGGGCAGGTTCCTACGAGCAGTACTTC
-,-,TRBJ1-5,TRBV5-8,CASSLEDGQPQHF,TGTGCCAGCAGCTTGGAAGATGGACAGCCCCAGCATTTT
-,-,TRBJ2-5,TRBV29-1,CSVEGPQETQYF,TGCAGCGTTGAAGGACCCCAAGAGACCCAGTACTTC
-,-,TRBJ2-7,TRBV5-6,CASSLYYEQYF,TGTGCCAGCAGCTTGTACTACGAGCAGTACTTC
-,-,TRBJ1-3,TRBV9,CASSGAGNTIYF,TGTGCCAGCAGCGGAGCGGGAAACACCATATATTTT
-,-,TRBJ2-7,TRBV11-2,CASSLVRDGIQQYF,TGTGCCAGCAGCTTGGTCCGGGATGGTATTCAGCAGTACTTC
-,TRBD2,TRBJ2-1,TRBV11-3,CASSLGYGRGENEQFF,TGTGCCAGCAGCTTAGGGTACGGGCGGGGGGAGAATGAGCAGTTCTTC
-,-,TRBJ2-5,TRBV15,CATSRERGGTTSFETQYF,TGTGCCACCAGCAGAGAAAGAGGGGGGACCACCTCCTTCGAGACCCAGTACTTC
-,-,TRBJ2-7,TRBV19,CASSIGSSYEQYF,TGTGCCAGTAGTATCGGGAGCTCCTACGAGCAGTACTTC